This T cell receptor (beta chain) came from a study of T cell repertoires in cytomegalovirus infection. Study at large: TCR beta signatures that were public indicated CMV infection and matching HLA type. Points from the study as a whole: Predominance within the ex vivo response was attributable to HLA-C-restricted CMV-specific TCR beta clonotypes.

Concerning this clonotype itself: The antigen remains unidentified.

Germline values: CDR1 SGHAT, CDR2 FQNNGV. The V and J ends lost 0 bases and 5 bases respectively, with 10 bases between them. The CDR3 covers 15 residues. Using its own MiXCR run on the reads, TCRdb lists one record per CDR3 protein. The sample has 300,000 or so distinct CDR3 sequences; around 25% are singletons. The rearrangement uses TRBV11-2 and TRBJ2-2; D is ambiguous. This clonotype was obtained from a human donor in good health (CMV status not recorded). Some clones in this sample may be carry-over from other donors' samples. Sample: PBMCs. CDR3: CASSLDPRRTGELFF. The CDR3 DNA follows: TGTGCCAGCAGCTTAGACCCACGGAGAACCGGGGAGCTGTTTTTT.